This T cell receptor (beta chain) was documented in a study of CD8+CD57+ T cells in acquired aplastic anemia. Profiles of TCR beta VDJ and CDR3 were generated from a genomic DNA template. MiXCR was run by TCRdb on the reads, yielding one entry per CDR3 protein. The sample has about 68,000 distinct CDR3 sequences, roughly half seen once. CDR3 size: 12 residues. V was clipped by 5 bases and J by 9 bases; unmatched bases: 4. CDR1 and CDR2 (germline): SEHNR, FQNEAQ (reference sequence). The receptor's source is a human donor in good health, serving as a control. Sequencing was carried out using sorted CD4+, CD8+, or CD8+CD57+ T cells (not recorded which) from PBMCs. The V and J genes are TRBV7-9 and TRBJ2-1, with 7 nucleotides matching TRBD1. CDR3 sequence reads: CASSVQGTEQFF. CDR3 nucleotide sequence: TGTGCCAGCAGCGTACAGGGGACTGAGCAGTTCTTC.